This T cell receptor beta chain was identified in a study of spatial heterogeneity in lung cancer. The CDR3 length is 14 residues. The germline CDR1 and CDR2 sequences are SGHRS and YFSETQ. V was trimmed by 6 bases and J by 1 base, leaving 10 bases between them. Sample time point: sample taken at primary tumor resection. Unsorted whole RNA samples from tumor, nontumor lung or frozen PBMC were sequenced. Samples were obtained from more than 70 donors, all untreated early-stage non-small cell lung cancer patients. TCRdb independently ran MiXCR on the 5' RACE reads; one entry per CDR3 protein. The data show about 85,000 distinct CDR3 sequences, 15% to 25% seen once. This clonotype has just one count.

The receptor was isolated from a male donor with early-stage non-small cell lung cancer. V and J are TRBV5-1 and TRBJ2-2; no clear D. The input for sequencing was PBMCs, taken at surgery. CDR3 region: CASKEQQNTGELFF. In nucleotides, the CDR3 is TGCGCCAGCAAAGAACAGCAGAACACCGGGGAGCTGTTTTTT.